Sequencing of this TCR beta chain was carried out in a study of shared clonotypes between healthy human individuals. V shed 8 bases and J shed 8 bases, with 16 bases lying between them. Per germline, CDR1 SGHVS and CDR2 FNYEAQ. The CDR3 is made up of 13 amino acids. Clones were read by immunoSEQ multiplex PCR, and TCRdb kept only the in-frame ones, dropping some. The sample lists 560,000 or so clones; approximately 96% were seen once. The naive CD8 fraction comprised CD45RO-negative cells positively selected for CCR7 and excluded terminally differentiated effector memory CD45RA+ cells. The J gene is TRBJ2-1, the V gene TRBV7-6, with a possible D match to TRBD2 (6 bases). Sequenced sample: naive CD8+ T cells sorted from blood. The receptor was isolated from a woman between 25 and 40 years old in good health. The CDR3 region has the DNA TGTGCCAGCCAGCGGGCGGTTAACGATGAGCAGTTCTTC. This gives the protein CASQRAVNDEQFF.